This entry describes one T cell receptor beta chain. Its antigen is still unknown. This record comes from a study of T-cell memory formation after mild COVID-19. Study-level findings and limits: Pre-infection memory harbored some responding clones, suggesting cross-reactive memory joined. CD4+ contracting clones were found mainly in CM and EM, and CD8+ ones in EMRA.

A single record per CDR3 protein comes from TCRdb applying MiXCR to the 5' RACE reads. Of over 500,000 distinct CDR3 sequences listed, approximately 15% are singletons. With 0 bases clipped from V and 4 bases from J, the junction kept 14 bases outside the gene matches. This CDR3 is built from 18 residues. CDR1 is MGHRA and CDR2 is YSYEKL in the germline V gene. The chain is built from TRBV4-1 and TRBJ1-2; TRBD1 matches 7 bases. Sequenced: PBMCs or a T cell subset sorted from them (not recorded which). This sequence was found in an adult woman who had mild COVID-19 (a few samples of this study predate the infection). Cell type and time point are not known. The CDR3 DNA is TGCGCCAGCAGCCAAGATCGGATTTACCGGGACAGCGGCTATGGCTACACCTTC. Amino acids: CASSQDRIYRDSGYGYTF.